Listed below are T cell receptor beta chains from one sample, sequenced in a study of shared clonotypes between healthy human individuals. Clones were read by immunoSEQ multiplex PCR, and TCRdb kept only the in-frame ones, dropping some. Counted here are a few hundred thousand clones, 50% to 75% occurring once; the ten biggest clones make up roughly 10%. Sequencing was done on a sample of memory CD4+ T cells sorted from blood. The source of these receptors is a man in his thirties or forties in good health. Each CDR3 is given with its conserved first and last residue. D genes are given only for firm matches. A clone size is listed for some rows: how often the clone was seen (once, few, many), or a class if it is expanded.

>.|TRBV7-9|TRBJ2-6|.
TGTGCCAGCAGCCTATACAGTAATGGGGCCAACGTCCTGACTTTC
CASSLYSNGANVLTF
>.|TRBV28|TRBJ2-7|TRBD2
TGTGCCAGCAGTCCCCAAGAGCGGGAGGGCCTTTACGAGCAGTACTTC
CASSPQEREGLYEQYF
>few|TRBV28|TRBJ1-4|.
TGTGCCAGCAGCTCCGGGGGGGTGAATGAAAAACTGTTTTTT
CASSSGGVNEKLFF
>.|TRBV18|TRBJ1-3|.
TGTGCCAGCTCACCAATGGGGGACTCTGGAAACACCATATATTTT
CASSPMGDSGNTIYF
>.|TRBV21-1|TRBJ1-5|.
TGTGCCAGCAGCAAAGTTTGCGAGGGGGCTTGTCAGCCCCAGCATTTT
CASSKVCEGACQPQHF
>few|TRBV5-5|TRBJ2-5|.
TGTGCCAGCAGCCCTACCGGGTTCTCTCTCGAGACCCAGTACTTC
CASSPTGFSLETQYF
>.|TRBV5-1|TRBJ2-1|TRBD1
TGCGCCAGCAGACCCCCCCTAGGGGGCGATGAGCAGTTCTTC
CASRPPLGGDEQFF
>few|TRBV2|TRBJ2-1|TRBD2
TGTGCCAGCAGTGGACTAGCGGAGAGTGAGCAGTTCTTC
CASSGLAESEQFF
>.|TRBV4-3|TRBJ2-2|TRBD2
TGCGCCAGCAGCCTACTAGCGAAATCCACCGGGGAGCTGTTTTTT
CASSLLAKSTGELFF
>few|TRBV4-2|TRBJ2-1|.
TGTGCCAGCAGCCAAGATTACTTGGGGACTGGGGCCTACAATGAGCAGTTCTTC
CASSQDYLGTGAYNEQFF
>.|TRBV5-4|TRBJ2-3|.
TGTGCCAGCATGGGTGGGAGTGGGTCAGATACGCAGTATTTT
CASMGGSGSDTQYF
>.|TRBV19|TRBJ2-7|.
TGTGCCAGTAGTATCGGGCTTGAATACGAGCAGTACTTC
CASSIGLEYEQYF
>few|TRBV7-2|TRBJ2-1|.
TGTGCCAGCAGCTTTAGTACGAATGAGCAGTTCTTC
CASSFSTNEQFF
>.|TRBV18|TRBJ2-6|TRBD1
TGTGCCAGCTCACGCGCCGGGACAGGGTACAACTCTGGGGCCAACGTCCTGACTTTC
CASSRAGTGYNSGANVLTF
>few|TRBV27|TRBJ2-1|TRBD2
TGTGCCAGCAGTTTGGGACTAGCGGGAGGTAGCAATGAGCAGTTCTTC
CASSLGLAGGSNEQFF
>few|TRBV5-1|TRBJ2-7|TRBD2
TGCGCCAGCAGCTGGACACTAGCGGGAGGGGGTTACGAGCAGTACTTC
CASSWTLAGGGYEQYF
>.|TRBV7-6|TRBJ2-2|TRBD2
TGTGCCAGCAGCTTAGCTAGGGGACTAGCGGTTCCCGGGGAGCTGTTTTTT
CASSLARGLAVPGELFF
>.|TRBV7-9|TRBJ2-7|.
TGTGCCAGCAGCTTAGCCGACGAGCAGTACTTC
CASSLADEQYF
>.|TRBV5-5|TRBJ2-1|TRBD2
TGTGCCAGCAGTCGATGGACTAGCGGTTACAATGAGCAGTTCTTC
CASSRWTSGYNEQFF
>few|TRBV2|TRBJ2-2|TRBD1
TGTGCCAGCAGTGAAGTCCGGGACAGCTACACCGGGGAGCTGTTTTTT
CASSEVRDSYTGELFF
>few|TRBV6-1|TRBJ1-3|TRBD1
TGTGCCAGCACCTGGGACAGCTCTGGAAACACCATATATTTT
CASTWDSSGNTIYF
>.|TRBV18|TRBJ1-1|.
TGTGCCAGCTCACCAGATCCGGTTACGAACACTGAAGCTTTCTTT
CASSPDPVTNTEAFF
>.|TRBV5-4|TRBJ2-3|.
TGTGCCAGCAGCGCGGATAACCCAGACACAGATACGCAGTATTTT
CASSADNPDTDTQYF
>.|TRBV5-1|TRBJ2-5|.
TGCGCCAGCAGCTTACAAGGGGGCCAAGAGACCCAGTACTTC
CASSLQGGQETQYF
>few|TRBV7-2|TRBJ1-2|.
TGTGCCAGCAGCTTAGTGCGAGGCTACACCTTC
CASSLVRGYTF
>.|TRBV6-1|TRBJ2-1|.
TGTGCCAGCAGTGAAGGCTACCTAGCCCAGCAGTTCTTC
CASSEGYLAQQFF
>few|TRBV29-1|TRBJ1-2|.
TGCAGCGTAGGAGGGTTTTATGGCTACACCTTC
CSVGGFYGYTF
>many|TRBV29-1|TRBJ2-1|.
TGCAGCGTTGAAGGTCCTCGGACTGGCTACAATGAGCAGTTCTTC
CSVEGPRTGYNEQFF
>.|TRBV7-7|TRBJ2-5|.
TGTGCCAGCAGCCCTCGTTTGATGGAGGGGACCCAGTACTTC
CASSPRLMEGTQYF
>.|TRBV27|TRBJ2-5|.
TGTGCCAGCAGTTTATTAGACAGTTTGCCTCACTTC
CASSLLDSLPHF
>.|TRBV2|TRBJ2-1|.
TGTGCCAGCGACCCCGGGGGTGGGAGGGAGCAGTTCTTC
CASDPGGGREQFF
>.|TRBV6-1|TRBJ1-1|.
TGTGCCAGCAGTGAAGAAGGAAAATGGGCTGAAGCTTTCTTT
CASSEEGKWAEAFF
>.|TRBV6-6|TRBJ1-1|.
TGTGCCAGCAGCCCCTCCCGGGACATTAGTGAAGCTTTCTTT
CASSPSRDISEAFF
>.|TRBV28|TRBJ1-5|TRBD1
TGTGCCAGCAGTTCGAGACAGGGGGCAAATCAGCCCCAGCATTTT
CASSSRQGANQPQHF
>.|TRBV5-1|TRBJ2-1|TRBD2
TGCGCCAGCAGCGGACTGGGACTAGCGGAAGGCAATGAGCAGTTCTTC
CASSGLGLAEGNEQFF
>.|TRBV6-4|TRBJ2-7|TRBD1
TGTGCCAGCAAGGACAGGGTTTTAGGCTTC
CASKDRVLGF
>.|TRBV6-5|TRBJ1-2|.
TGTGCCAGCAGGTTCCGGGGGGCAGCGCCTGGCTACACCTTC
CASRFRGAAPGYTF
>.|TRBV5-4|TRBJ2-2|.
TGTGCCAGCAACTCTGGGGTGGGGGCAGCAACACCCGGGGAGCTGTTTTTT
CASNSGVGAATPGELFF
>.|TRBV27|TRBJ2-2|.
TGTGCCAGCCGGTTAGAGGCAGGCACCGGGGAGCTGTTTTTT
CASRLEAGTGELFF
>.|TRBV5-1|TRBJ1-2|TRBD1
TGCGCCAGCAGCTTAAATGACAGGGGCGGGTATGGCTACACCTTC
CASSLNDRGGYGYTF
>few|TRBV27|TRBJ2-1|TRBD1
TGTGCCAGCAGTTTTATACAGGGGGGCAATGAGCAGTTCTTC
CASSFIQGGNEQFF
>.|TRBV5-1|TRBJ2-5|.
TGCGCCAGCAGCTTGGACCCTCTTGCGGGAAGGGAGACCCAGTACTTC
CASSLDPLAGRETQYF
>.|TRBV27|TRBJ2-1|TRBD1
TGTGCCAGCAGACTAGGACAGGGGGCCTACAATGAGCAGTTCTTC
CASRLGQGAYNEQFF
>.|TRBV2|TRBJ2-5|TRBD2
TGTGCCAGCAGGAAGACTAGCAGTGAGACCCAGTACTTC
CASRKTSSETQYF
>.|TRBV5-1|TRBJ2-7|TRBD2
TGCGCCAGCAGCTTGGCGGGGGGATACCTCTACGAGCAGTACTTC
CASSLAGGYLYEQYF
>.|TRBV7-6|TRBJ2-1|TRBD2
TGTGCCAGCAGCTTAATGCTAGCGGGAGGCAATGAGCAGTTCTTC
CASSLMLAGGNEQFF
>many|TRBV28|TRBJ1-1|.
TGTGCCAGCTCCTCGGCTGGGTCAAACACTGAAGCTTTCTTT
CASSSAGSNTEAFF
>.|TRBV15|TRBJ2-1|TRBD1
TGTGCCACCAGTAAACTGGGGACAGGGTATTACAATGAGCAGTTCTTC
CATSKLGTGYYNEQFF
>.|TRBV6-1|TRBJ1-5|.
TGTGCCAGCAGTGAAGGTCTCAATCAGCCCCAGCATTTT
CASSEGLNQPQHF
>.|TRBV25-1|TRBJ2-7|.
TGTGCCACCACCACAGGGAGGAGCTCCTACGAGCAGTACTTC
CATTTGRSSYEQYF
>few|TRBV5-5|TRBJ2-7|TRBD1
TGTGCCAGCAGCGGGACAGTGTACGAGCAGTACTTC
CASSGTVYEQYF
>few|TRBV2|TRBJ1-2|.
TGTGCCAGCAGTGAAGAAAGGTCTGGCTACACCTTC
CASSEERSGYTF